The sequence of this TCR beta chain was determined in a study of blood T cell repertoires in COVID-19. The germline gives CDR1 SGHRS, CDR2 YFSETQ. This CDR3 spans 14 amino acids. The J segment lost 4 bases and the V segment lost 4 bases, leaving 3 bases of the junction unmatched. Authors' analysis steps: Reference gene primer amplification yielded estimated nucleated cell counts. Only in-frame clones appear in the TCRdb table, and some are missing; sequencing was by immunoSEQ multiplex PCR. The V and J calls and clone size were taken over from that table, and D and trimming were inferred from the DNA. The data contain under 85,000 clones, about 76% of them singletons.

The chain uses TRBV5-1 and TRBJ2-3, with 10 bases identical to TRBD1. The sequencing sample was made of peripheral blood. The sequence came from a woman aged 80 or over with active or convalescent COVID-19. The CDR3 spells CASSLGQGADTQYF. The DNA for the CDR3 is TGCGCCAGCAGCCTTGGACAGGGGGCAGATACGCAGTATTTT.